These T cell receptor beta chains were read from a single sample in a study of cytotoxic CD8 clonotypes in ibrutinib-treated CLL. Method: immunoSEQ multiplex PCR; TCRdb's copy keeps in-frame clones and lacks some. The repertoire holds roughly 76,000 clones, with around 84% as singletons. The material sequenced was PBMCs, taken at disease progression, from a patient treated with ibrutinib. The source is a human donor with chronic lymphocytic leukemia. The CDR3 runs from the conserved cysteine through the conserved F or W.

v_call	j_call	cdr3_aa
TRBV10-3	TRBJ2-1	CAITPGGLVGSYNEQFF
TRBV5-1	TRBJ2-5	CASSLSTVSGQETQYF
TRBV15	TRBJ1-1	CATSRGGTRTTEAFF
TRBV2	TRBJ2-3	CASSLLAGATGDTQYF
TRBV20-1	TRBJ1-2	CSARDRSLRTF
TRBV5-1	TRBJ2-5	CASTASGRPTGETQYF
TRBV2	TRBJ1-5	CASRDSNQPQHF
TRBV6-5	TRBJ1-4	CASSYTGGRNEKLFF
TRBV6-5	TRBJ2-7	CASSYGFIPPSHEQYF
TRBV9	TRBJ2-3	CATARGSTDTQYF
TRBV10-3	TRBJ2-5	CAISDYGRDQETQYF
TRBV27	TRBJ2-1	CASSFTSGTPSNEQFF
TRBV18	TRBJ1-1	CASSPGQTTEAFF
TRBV10-2	TRBJ2-7	CASRSGRSYEQYF
TRBV2	TRBJ1-5	CASRTDSNQPQHF
TRBV7-9	TRBJ2-1	CASSSRAIDGGVRLNEQFF
TRBV7-2	TRBJ2-3	CASSKRSLAGPSTDTQYF
TRBV19	TRBJ1-6	CASSIQGLSYNSPLHF
TRBV10-3	TRBJ1-5	CAISEQSGGYQPQHF
TRBV2	TRBJ2-2	CASSYDTGELFF
TRBV6-5	TRBJ2-3	CASSYHSGLEADTQYF
TRBV5-1	TRBJ2-3	CASSFGAYEFTDTQYF
TRBV6-6	TRBJ2-7	CASSPGAHEQYF
TRBV6-5	TRBJ1-6	CASSYFTSSYNSPLHF
TRBV6-1	TRBJ2-5	CASIRTGQKETQYF
TRBV11-2	TRBJ1-1	CASSLGLNTEAFF
TRBV19	TRBJ2-7	CASGQGADEQYF
TRBV18	TRBJ1-2	CASSQKYGENYGYTF
TRBV1	TRBJ2-2	CTSSQDKAGHTGELFF
TRBV7-9	TRBJ1-2	CASSLEVTLRYGYTF
TRBV19	TRBJ1-5	CASSPRVGPNQPQHF
TRBV5-5	TRBJ1-6	CASSLVIGRAVSPLHF
TRBV5-1	TRBJ1-1	CASSFLTSTEAFF
TRBV6-6	TRBJ2-2	CASSYQTSTNTGELFF
TRBV30	TRBJ2-5	CASRVKGQETQYF
TRBV18	TRBJ1-4	CASCRSGGEKLFF
TRBV11-3	TRBJ2-2	CASSLAQKTGELFF
TRBV28	TRBJ1-4	CASSSWGVEKLFF
TRBV6-5	TRBJ1-1	CASSYSDPNTEAFF
TRBV2	TRBJ2-7	CASRLRGEQYF
TRBV18	TRBJ1-2	CASSTRRDGYGYTF
TRBV18	TRBJ1-2	CASSLQGGAGYTF
TRBV2	TRBJ2-5	CASSGFWDGETQYF
TRBV18	TRBJ1-1	CASSPREETEAFF
TRBV5-6	TRBJ2-1	CASSLLGGPDEQFF
TRBV5-1	TRBJ1-2	CASSLVGLNYGYTF
TRBV6-1	TRBJ1-2	CASRLGQGARGGYTF
TRBV7-9	TRBJ2-7	CASRSGKSDEQYF
TRBV9	TRBJ2-7	CASSSSGQGWYEQYF
TRBV30	TRBJ2-7	CAWSVKGSYEQYF
TRBV7-2	TRBJ1-2	CASSLPPGQLYGYTF
TRBV4-1	TRBJ1-1	CASSRLRDLNTEAFF
TRBV5-4	TRBJ2-7	CASSLAGGGLNYEQYF
TRBV5-1	TRBJ2-5	CASSLGLAGGGETQYF